The 31 T cell receptor beta chains below all came from one sample that was sequenced in a study of graft-versus-host responses after intestinal transplantation. Profiled with immunoSEQ multiplex PCR; TCRdb holds only in-frame clones, not every one. The sample records under 150,000 clones, approximately 92% being singletons. These TCRs' antigens remain unknown. Sequenced here: unstimulated CD4+ T cells sorted from spleen or lymph node cells, sampled before intestinal transplant. The receptors originated from a human donor who received an intestinal transplant.

The V gene is TRBV27, the J gene TRBJ1-3; TRBD1 might be the D (6 bases). Trimming cost V 5 bases and J 0 bases, with 11 bases left between them. This CDR3 contains 15 residues. Germline V gene lookup returns CDR1 MNHEY and CDR2 SMNVEV (reference sequence). Written as DNA, the CDR3 is TGTGCCAGCAGTCCCGGGACACTCTCTGGAAACACCATATATTTT. Its translation is CASSPGTLSGNTIYF.

The chain carries TRBV5-4 and TRBJ2-5, with D uncertain. Germline CDR1 is SGHNT and CDR2 is YYREEE (reference sequence). This CDR3 is 15 amino acids long. Trimming shortened V by 4 bases and J by 4 bases, and 17 bases separated the two germline ends. Here the CDR3 reads CASSPPWAAPETQYF. The CDR3 DNA reads as TGTGCCAGCAGCCCCCCCTGGGCAGCGCCAGAGACCCAGTACTTC.

The chain is built from TRBV7-7 and TRBJ2-1; D is unresolved. The CDR3 runs to 16 residues. V lost 1 base and J lost 0, with 10 bases in between. Germline V CDR1 and CDR2: SSHAT, FNYEAQ (reference sequence). CDR3 loop: CASSLGGGTSYNEQFF. The CDR3 region has the DNA TGTGCCAGCAGCTTAGGTGGTGGAACCTCCTACAATGAGCAGTTCTTC.

This clone was counted between two and nine times. The genes are TRBV19 and TRBJ2-4; D could derive from TRBD1 or TRBD2 (5 bases each). Germline V gene data show CDR1 as LNHDA and CDR2 as SQIVND (reference sequence). Trimming cost V 3 bases and J 9 bases, with 15 bases left between them. The CDR3 runs to 14 residues. The CDR3 nucleotides are TGTGCCAGTAGTATCGGGGACGCGTATGGCATTCAGTACTTC. This encodes CASSIGDAYGIQYF.

This clone was seen a single time. The gene calls are TRBV7-9 and TRBJ2-3; 12 bases align to TRBD1. Germline lookup yields CDR1 SEHNR and CDR2 FQNEAQ (reference sequence). V lost 3 bases, J lost 4 bases, and 5 bases stayed unmatched. The CDR3 loop spans 16 amino acids. CDR3 sequence (DNA): TGTGCCAGCAGCTTGGGACAGGGGGCTCTCTCAGATACGCAGTATTTT. Translating it yields CASSLGQGALSDTQYF.

The chain uses TRBV27 and TRBJ1-1; TRBD1 matches 11 bases. From germline, CDR1 is MNHEY and CDR2 SMNVEV (reference sequence). With V trimmed by 5 bases and J by 1 base, 3 bases remained unmatched. This CDR3 is built from 15 residues. CDR3 nucleotide sequence: TGTGCCAGCAGTCCCGGGACAGGGGGGAACACTGAAGCTTTCTTT. As protein: CASSPGTGGNTEAFF.

The chain combines TRBV27 with TRBJ1-2; a possible D gene is TRBD1 (6 bases). The CDR3 length is 15 residues. CDR1 is MNHEY, CDR2 SMNVEV, per germline (reference sequence). Trimming took 4 bases from V and 3 from J, leaving 15 bases between them. The CDR3 DNA follows: TGTGCCAGCAGTTCTCCCAAACAGGGTGACTATGGCTACACCTTC. This gives the protein CASSSPKQGDYGYTF.

With respect to this clone: The junction does not match germline at one end; this may be a read error. The genes are TRBV19 and TRBJ1-1; no clear D. The CDR3 length is 11 residues. Looked up from germline, CDR1 is LNHDA and CDR2 is SQIVND (reference sequence). CDR3 sequence: CASSFYTEAFF. As DNA, the CDR3 is TGTGCCAGTAGTTTCTACACGGAAGCTTTCTTT.

The chain uses TRBV6-1 and TRBJ1-1; D may be TRBD1 (6 bases). The CDR3 spans 11 residues. Germline CDR1 reads MNHNS; CDR2 reads SASEGT. V was cut by 5 bases and J by 10 bases, with 11 bases left in between. The CDR3 is CASSLGGRAFF. CDR3 nucleotides: TGTGCCAGCAGTCTGGGGGGGCGAGCTTTCTTT.

This clone came up a few times. This specimen includes other DNA sequences encoding the same CDR3. The V call is TRBV5-5, the J call TRBJ2-7, with unresolved D. Germline V CDR1 and CDR2: SGHKS, YYEKEE (reference sequence). The V end was cut by 4 bases, the J end by 5 bases, with 7 bases between. This CDR3 comprises 11 residues. The chain's CDR3 is CASSPRDEQYF. The CDR3 DNA reads as TGTGCCAGCAGCCCAAGAGACGAGCAGTACTTC. The full variable domain, in which reference TRBV5-5 and TRBJ2-7 provide the parts outside the CDR3, is DAGVTQSPTHLIKTRGQQVTLRCSPISGHKSVSWYQQVLGQGPQFIFQYYEKEERGRGNFPDRFSARQFPNYSSELNVNALLLGDSALYLCASSPRDEQYFGPGTRLTVT.

V usage is TRBV25-1 and J usage is TRBJ2-2, with 9 nucleotides matching TRBD1. This CDR3 region has 15 residues. CDR1 is MGHDK and CDR2 is SYGVNS in the germline V gene. V lost 4 bases to trimming and J lost 6 bases; unmatched junction nucleotides: 6. The CDR3 DNA is TGTGCCAGCAGTGGGGACAGGGAAGTATCCGGGGAGCTGTTTTTT. Translating gives CASSGDREVSGELFF.

This clone was seen just once. V gene TRBV5-1 combines with J gene TRBJ1-2, with 9 bases fitting TRBD1. Germline CDR1 reads SGHRS; CDR2 reads YFSETQ. The junction had 11 bases not matched to a gene; V was cut back by 3 bases and J by 8 bases. CDR3 length: 15 amino acids. CDR3 in amino acids: CASSSLPGQGLGYTF. The CDR3 nucleotides are TGCGCCAGCAGCTCCCTTCCGGGACAGGGTTTAGGCTACACCTTC.

The chain links TRBV2 to TRBJ2-5, with 9 bases lining up with TRBD1. The CDR3 consists of 16 residues. CDR1 and CDR2 from the germline V gene are SNHLY and FYNNEI. With 4 bases clipped from V and 4 bases from J, the junction kept 10 bases outside the gene matches. CDR3 nucleotides: TGTGCCAGCAGTGTAGGCGGGACAGGGAGGGGAGAGACCCAGTACTTC. It encodes CASSVGGTGRGETQYF.

The chain recombines TRBV2 with TRBJ2-7, with 11 nucleotides matching TRBD1. The CDR3 spans 12 residues. Germline V CDR1 and CDR2: SNHLY, FYNNEI. J gave up 4 bases and V 8 bases, and 1 base lay outside the gene matches. Here the CDR3 DNA reads TGTGCCAGCCGGGACAGGGGGTACGAGCAGTACTTC. It codes for CASRDRGYEQYF.

The CDR3 region is CASSQEFTYNEQFF. As DNA, the CDR3 is TGTGCCAGCAGCCAAGAATTTACGTACAATGAGCAGTTCTTC. The genes are TRBV4-2 and TRBJ2-1; D is uncertain. The CDR3 has 14 amino acids. V was cut by 0 bases and J by 4 bases, with 7 bases left in between. Germline CDR1 and CDR2: LGHNA and YNFKEQ.

This clone was recorded only once. The V call is TRBV6-5, the J call TRBJ1-1; D unclear. Germline V lookup: CDR1 MNHEY, CDR2 SVGAGI. The germline V and J ends were trimmed by 6 bases and 1 base, with 6 bases remaining between them. The CDR3 is 12 amino acids. The CDR3 DNA reads TGTGCCAGCAGCCCATGGAACACTGAAGCTTTCTTT. It is translated as CASSPWNTEAFF.

The chain is built from TRBV4-1 and TRBJ2-1; 10 bases are a match to TRBD1. J was trimmed by 3 bases and V by 4 bases; bases with no gene match: 9. CDR1 is MGHRA, CDR2 YSYEKL, per germline. The CDR3 consists of 17 residues. The CDR3 region is CASSRTYRDRGYNEQFF. The DNA of the CDR3 is TGCGCCAGCAGCCGAACCTACCGGGACAGGGGCTACAATGAGCAGTTCTTC.

The rearrangement links TRBV6-6 to TRBJ2-5; possibly TRBD1 or TRBD2 for D (5 bases each). Trimming removed 5 bases from V and 1 base from J, with 14 bases in between. CDR1 and CDR2 (germline): MNHNY, SVGAGI (reference sequence). The CDR3 is 15 amino acids. DNA for the CDR3: TGTGCCAGCAGTCGGGACCCGGACACCCAAGAGACCCAGTACTTC. It translates to CASSRDPDTQETQYF.

V and J are TRBV5-8 and TRBJ2-1, with 8 bases that match TRBD1. The CDR3 is 15 residues long. Trimming took 4 bases from V and 7 from J; bases not matched to a gene: 10. Germline V lookup: CDR1 SGHTS, CDR2 YDEGEE. The CDR3 DNA sequence: TGTGCCAGCAGCATTGACAGGGGACACTTTAATGAGCAGTTCTTC. Translated: CASSIDRGHFNEQFF.

V and J are TRBV20-1 and TRBJ2-5; maybe TRBD2 (6 bases). The CDR3 consists of 11 residues. Germline CDR1 and CDR2: DFQATT and SNEGSKA (reference sequence). The CDR3 coding sequence is TGCGGAGGCGGGGATAGGGAGACCCAGTACTTC. Translated, it gives CGGGDRETQYF.

This chain links TRBV4-2 with TRBJ2-1, with 14 nucleotides matching TRBD2. V lost 1 base, J lost 2 bases, and 1 base stayed unmatched. This CDR3 comprises 17 residues. Germline CDR1 is LGHNA and CDR2 is YNFKEQ. CDR3 bases: TGTGCCAGCAGCCAAGGACTAGCGGGGGGGACCTACAATGAGCAGTTCTTC. This encodes CASSQGLAGGTYNEQFF.

This clone was picked up one time. The rearrangement joins TRBV5-1 to TRBJ2-5, with TRBD2 matching over 7 bases. Germline V CDR1 and CDR2: SGHRS, YFSETQ. Trimming cost V 6 bases and J 4 bases; bases outside gene matches: 12. The CDR3 has 15 residues. The CDR3 spells CASKFSTGGLETQYF. CDR3 in DNA: TGCGCCAGCAAATTCTCAACGGGGGGACTAGAGACCCAGTACTTC.

This sequence joins TRBV6-6 and TRBJ1-5, with unresolved D. Per the germline V gene, CDR1 is MNHNY and CDR2 is SVGAGI (reference sequence). The CDR3 has 13 amino acids. The ends were cut back, 2 bases at V and 2 bases at J, with 4 bases in the middle. CDR3 bases: TGTGCCAGCAGTTACGGGGGCAATCAGCCCCAGCATTTT. Translated: CASSYGGNQPQHF.

This clone occurred once. The gene calls are TRBV2 and TRBJ2-5; 13 nucleotides match TRBD2. The CDR3 consists of 15 residues. Germline assignment: CDR1 SNHLY and CDR2 FYNNEI. The J segment lost 5 bases and the V segment lost 3 bases, leaving 3 bases of the junction unmatched. This CDR3 reads CASSEGTSGAETQYF. CDR3 in DNA: TGTGCCAGCAGTGAGGGGACTAGCGGGGCGGAGACCCAGTACTTC.

CDR3 DNA: TGTGCCAGCGGGGAGGACTATCGGTCCTACGAGCAGTACTTC. Translating it yields CASGEDYRSYEQYF. This sequence joins TRBV6-5 and TRBJ2-7; tentative D call: TRBD2 (6 bases). V was clipped by 8 bases and J by 1 base, with 15 bases between them. CDR3 length: 14 residues. The germline gives CDR1 MNHEY, CDR2 SVGAGI.

The chain recombines TRBV2 with TRBJ2-1; either TRBD1 or TRBD2 may fit D (6 bases each). From germline, CDR1 is SNHLY and CDR2 FYNNEI. There are 14 residues in the CDR3. V was shortened by 6 bases and J by 5 bases, with 14 bases between the two germline ends. CDR3 DNA sequence: TGTGCCAGCAGCCGGGGGCTCGCGAACAATGAGCAGTTCTTC. Translating gives CASSRGLANNEQFF.

The V and J genes are TRBV6-5 and TRBJ2-5; possible D gene TRBD2, 6 bases. Germline V gene lookup returns CDR1 MNHEY and CDR2 SVGAGI. CDR3 length: 12 residues. Trimming stripped 6 bases from V and 6 bases from J, with 11 bases between. The CDR3 coding sequence is TGTGCCAGCAGAGGAGGGATACAGACCCAGTACTTC. It yields the protein CASRGGIQTQYF.

This sequence joins TRBV6-1 and TRBJ2-1, with 7 positions matching TRBD2. The CDR3 spans 14 residues. From germline, CDR1 is MNHNS and CDR2 SASEGT. V lost 5 bases, J lost 5 bases, and 6 bases stayed unmatched. This chain's CDR3 is CASSTPGGDNEQFF. The CDR3 coding sequence is TGTGCCAGCAGTACGCCTGGGGGGGACAATGAGCAGTTCTTC.

The rearrangement uses TRBV5-4 and TRBJ2-1, with D perhaps matching TRBD2 (6 bases). In germline, CDR1 is SGHNT, CDR2 YYREEE (reference sequence). The CDR3 is made up of 16 amino acids. V lost 0 bases to trimming and J lost 9 bases, with 19 bases between them. The CDR3 here is CASSLGGTSAQGEQFF. DNA for the CDR3: TGTGCCAGCAGCTTGGGAGGGACTTCCGCCCAGGGTGAGCAGTTCTTC.

In its sample, this clone was seen once. This sequence joins TRBV6-1 and TRBJ2-4; D ambiguous. The V end lost 8 bases, the J end lost 1 base, and 15 bases lay between the germline ends. This CDR3 is 15 amino acids long. CDR1 and CDR2 from the germline V gene are MNHNS and SASEGT. In nucleotides, the CDR3 is TGTGCCAGCCGGGCCCAAGGTCGGGCCAAAAACATTCAGTACTTC. The encoded protein is CASRAQGRAKNIQYF.

The chain joins TRBV7-9 to TRBJ1-1, with TRBD1 as a possible D gene (5 bases). Germline V gene sequence: CDR1 SEHNR, CDR2 FQNEAQ (reference sequence). V was pared by 1 base and J by 7 bases, with 13 bases between. The CDR3 contains 14 residues. The CDR3 reads CASSLEVGHGEAFF. In DNA, the CDR3 is TGTGCCAGCAGCTTAGAGGTGGGGCACGGTGAAGCTTTCTTT.